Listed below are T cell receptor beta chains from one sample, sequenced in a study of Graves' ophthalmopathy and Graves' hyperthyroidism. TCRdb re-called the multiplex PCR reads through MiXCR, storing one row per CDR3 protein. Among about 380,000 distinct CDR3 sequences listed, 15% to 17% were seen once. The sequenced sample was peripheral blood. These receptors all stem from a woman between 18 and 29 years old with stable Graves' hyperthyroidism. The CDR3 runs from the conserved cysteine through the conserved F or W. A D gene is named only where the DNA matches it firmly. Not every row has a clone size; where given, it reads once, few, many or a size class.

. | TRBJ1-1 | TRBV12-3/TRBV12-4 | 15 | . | CASSPGPSGNTEAFF | TGTGCCAGCAGCCCCGGCCCCTCGGGGAACACTGAAGCTTTCTTT
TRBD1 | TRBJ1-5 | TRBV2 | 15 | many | CASSDWTGSDQPQHF | TGTGCCAGCAGTGACTGGACAGGGAGTGATCAGCCCCAGCATTTT
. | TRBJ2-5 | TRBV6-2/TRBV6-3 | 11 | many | CASSYGETQYF | TGTGCCAGCAGTTACGGGGAGACCCAGTACTTC
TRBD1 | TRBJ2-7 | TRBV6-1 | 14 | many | CASSPGQGNSEQYF | TGTGCCAGCAGTCCCGGACAGGGAAACAGCGAGCAGTACTTC
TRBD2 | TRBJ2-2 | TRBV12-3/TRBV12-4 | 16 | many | CASSFSGGAGAGELFF | TGTGCCAGCAGTTTCTCCGGGGGGGCCGGGGCCGGGGAGCTGTTTTTT
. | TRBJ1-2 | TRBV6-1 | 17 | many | CASSGQTTRAPNYGYTF | TGTGCCAGCAGTGGACAGACGACCAGGGCGCCTAACTATGGCTACACCTTC
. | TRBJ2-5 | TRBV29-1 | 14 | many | CSVAYTSPQETQYF | TGCAGCGTTGCCTACACTAGCCCTCAAGAGACCCAGTACTTC
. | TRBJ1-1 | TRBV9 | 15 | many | CASSVDAVLNTEAFF | TGTGCCAGCAGCGTAGATGCAGTGTTGAACACTGAAGCTTTCTTT
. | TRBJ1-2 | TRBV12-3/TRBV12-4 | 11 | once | CASRDRGGYTF | TGTGCCAGCAGAGACCGCGGTGGCTACACCTTC
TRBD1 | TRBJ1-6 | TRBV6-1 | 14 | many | CASSGTGLHSPLHF | TGTGCCAGCAGTGGGACAGGCCTGCATTCACCCCTCCACTTT